Following are 8 T cell receptor beta chains from one sample sequenced in a study of blood T cell repertoires in COVID-19. The table came from immunoSEQ multiplex PCR; TCRdb's copy has only in-frame clones and leaves some out. This repertoire shows approximately 44,000 clones, around nine tenths found once; its top ten account for under 35%. The sample taken for sequencing was peripheral blood. These receptors were obtained from a woman aged 80 or over with acute or convalescent COVID-19.

V gene TRBV11-2 combines with J gene TRBJ2-3, with TRBD1 identical over 8 bases. Germline V gives CDR1 SGHAT, CDR2 FQNNGV. V shed 5 bases and J 4 bases; nucleotides not matched to a gene: 5. The CDR3 runs 14 residues. DNA for the CDR3: TGTGCCAGCAGCCTAGGACAGGGTCCAGATACGCAGTATTTT. This codes for CASSLGQGPDTQYF.

V gene TRBV6-1 combines with J gene TRBJ1-5, with a weak D call TRBD1 (5 bases). The CDR3 covers 15 residues. The V end was cut by 3 bases, the J end by 3 bases, with 12 bases between. The germline V gene has CDR1 MNHNS and CDR2 SASEGT. The CDR3, as DNA: TGTGCCAGCAGTGATAATAGGGGCGCCAATCAGCCCCAGCATTTT. It translates to CASSDNRGANQPQHF.

The rearrangement uses TRBV15 and TRBJ2-5; 7 bases map to TRBD1. Per the germline V gene, CDR1 is LNHNV and CDR2 is YYDKDF (reference sequence). With 0 bases clipped from V and 6 bases from J, the junction kept 13 bases outside the gene matches. The CDR3 has 17 residues. The CDR3 DNA follows: TGTGCCACCAGCAGAGACGTTAGGGGGCAGCGGTGGAAGACCCAGTACTTC. Translated, it gives CATSRDVRGQRWKTQYF. Based on the CDR3 plus reference TRBV15 and TRBJ2-5, the full variable domain is DAMVIQNPRYQVTQFGKPVTLSCSQTLNHNVMYWYQQKSSQAPKLLFHYYDKDFNNEADTPDNFQSRRPNTSFCFLDIRSPGLGDTAMYLCATSRDVRGQRWKTQYFGPGTRLLVL.

V gene TRBV5-1 combines with J gene TRBJ2-3; 13 bases match TRBD2. The length of the CDR3 is 17 residues. Germline values: CDR1 SGHRS, CDR2 YFSETQ. With V trimmed by 0 bases and J by 0 bases, 1 base remained unmatched. This CDR3 is CASSLVGLAGSTDTQYF. The CDR3 nucleotides read TGCGCCAGCAGCTTGGTGGGACTAGCGGGGAGCACAGATACGCAGTATTTT.

The chain joins TRBV10-3 to TRBJ1-5; TRBD1 matches 10 bases. The junction had 3 bases not matched to a gene; V was cut back by 6 bases and J by 1 base. The CDR3 covers 15 residues. Germline loops: CDR1 ENHRY, CDR2 SYGVKD. CDR3 amino acids: CAIRGTGESNQPQHF. The CDR3 nucleotides are TGTGCCATCAGGGGGACAGGGGAAAGCAATCAGCCCCAGCATTTT.

J is TRBJ1-1 and V is TRBV4-1, with D perhaps matching TRBD1 (5 bases). The CDR3 loop spans 17 amino acids. V dropped 3 bases and J dropped 0 bases, with 17 bases sitting between them. Germline loops: CDR1 MGHRA, CDR2 YSYEKL. CDR3 loop: CASSHTQAVQVNTEAFF. CDR3 sequence (DNA): TGCGCCAGCAGCCACACTCAGGCGGTACAGGTGAACACTGAAGCTTTCTTT.

J is TRBJ2-1 and V is TRBV7-2; 10 bases are shared with TRBD2. The V and J ends lost 0 bases and 9 bases, in that order; junction bases with no gene match: 5. Germline lookup yields CDR1 SGHTA and CDR2 FQGNSA. The length of the CDR3 is 15 residues. The CDR3 DNA reads as TGTGCCAGCAGCTTAGCCGGGACTAGCGTCGTTGAGCAGTTCTTC. It is translated as CASSLAGTSVVEQFF.

The chain combines TRBV5-4 with TRBJ2-1; D call uncertain. The CDR3 totals 15 residues. V lost 3 bases, J lost 9 bases, and 19 bases lay in between. In germline, CDR1 is SGHNT, CDR2 YYREEE (reference sequence). CDR3 nucleotide sequence: TGTGCCAGCAGCTCCCCAAAGAACGTAGGCGGTGAGCAGTTCTTC. Protein: CASSSPKNVGGEQFF.